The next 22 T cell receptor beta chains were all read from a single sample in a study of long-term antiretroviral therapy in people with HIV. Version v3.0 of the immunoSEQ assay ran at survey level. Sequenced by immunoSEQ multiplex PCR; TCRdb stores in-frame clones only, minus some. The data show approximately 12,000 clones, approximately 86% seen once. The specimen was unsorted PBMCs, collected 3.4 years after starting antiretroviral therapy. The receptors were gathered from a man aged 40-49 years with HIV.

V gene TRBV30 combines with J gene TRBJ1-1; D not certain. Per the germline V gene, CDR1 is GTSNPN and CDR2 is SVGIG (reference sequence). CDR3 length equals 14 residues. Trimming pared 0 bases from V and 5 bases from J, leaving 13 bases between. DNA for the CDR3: TGTGCCTGGAGTGTTGGGTATCCAAGGACTGAAGCTTTCTTT. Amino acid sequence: CAWSVGYPRTEAFF.

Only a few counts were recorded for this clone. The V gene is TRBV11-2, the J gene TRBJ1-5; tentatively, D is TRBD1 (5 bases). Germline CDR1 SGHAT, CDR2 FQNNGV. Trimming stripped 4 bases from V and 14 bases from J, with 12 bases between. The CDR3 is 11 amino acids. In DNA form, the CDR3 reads TGTGCCAGCAGCTCAGGGTTCAACAAGCATTTT. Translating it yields CASSSGFNKHF.

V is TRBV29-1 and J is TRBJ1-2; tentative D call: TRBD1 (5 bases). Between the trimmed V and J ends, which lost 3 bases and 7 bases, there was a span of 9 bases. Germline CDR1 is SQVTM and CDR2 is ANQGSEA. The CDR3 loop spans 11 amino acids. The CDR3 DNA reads TGCAGCGTTGAGGGGGGGACTGGCTACACCTTC. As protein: CSVEGGTGYTF.

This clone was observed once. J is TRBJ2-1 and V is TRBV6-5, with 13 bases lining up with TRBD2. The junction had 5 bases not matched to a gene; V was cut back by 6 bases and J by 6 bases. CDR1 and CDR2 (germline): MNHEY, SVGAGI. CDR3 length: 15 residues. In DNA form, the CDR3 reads TGTGCCAGCAGACTCGGGACTAGCGGGATCAATGAGCAGTTCTTC. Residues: CASRLGTSGINEQFF.

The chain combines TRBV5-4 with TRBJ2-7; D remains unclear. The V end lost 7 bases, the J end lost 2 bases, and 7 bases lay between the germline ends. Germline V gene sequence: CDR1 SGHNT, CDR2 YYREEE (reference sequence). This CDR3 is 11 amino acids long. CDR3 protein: CASDGPYEQYF. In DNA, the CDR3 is TGTGCCAGCGATGGGCCCTACGAGCAGTACTTC.

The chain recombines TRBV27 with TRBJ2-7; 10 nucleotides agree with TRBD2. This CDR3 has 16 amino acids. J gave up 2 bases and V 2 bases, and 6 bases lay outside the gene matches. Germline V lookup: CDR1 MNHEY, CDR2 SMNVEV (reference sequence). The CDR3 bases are TGTGCCAGCAGTTTAGAGTTTACTAGCGGGACCTACGAGCAGTACTTC. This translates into CASSLEFTSGTYEQYF.

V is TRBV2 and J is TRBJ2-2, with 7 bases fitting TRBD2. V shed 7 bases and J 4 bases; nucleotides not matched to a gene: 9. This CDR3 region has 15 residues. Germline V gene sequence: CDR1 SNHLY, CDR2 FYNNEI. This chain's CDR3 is CASTSAGLATGELFF. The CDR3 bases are TGTGCCAGCACCTCAGCGGGACTTGCCACCGGGGAGCTGTTTTTT.

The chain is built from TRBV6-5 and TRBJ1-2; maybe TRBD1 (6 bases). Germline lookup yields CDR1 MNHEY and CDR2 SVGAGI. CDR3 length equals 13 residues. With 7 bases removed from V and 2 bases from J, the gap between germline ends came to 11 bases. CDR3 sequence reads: CASTRGLNYGYTF. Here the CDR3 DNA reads TGTGCCAGCACCCGGGGGCTAAACTATGGCTACACCTTC.

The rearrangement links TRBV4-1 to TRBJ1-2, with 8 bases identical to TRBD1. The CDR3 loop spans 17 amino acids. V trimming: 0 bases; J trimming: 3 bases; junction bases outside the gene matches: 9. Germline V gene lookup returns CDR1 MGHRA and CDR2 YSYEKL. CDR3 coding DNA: TGCGCCAGCAGCCAAGATCCCCTGACAGGGGCCCACTATGGCTACACCTTC. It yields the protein CASSQDPLTGAHYGYTF.

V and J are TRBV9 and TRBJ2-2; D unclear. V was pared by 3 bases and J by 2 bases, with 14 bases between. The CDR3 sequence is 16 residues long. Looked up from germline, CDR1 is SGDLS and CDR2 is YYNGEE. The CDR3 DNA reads TGTGCCAGCAGCGCTCAACCATGGGCTAACACCGGGGAGCTGTTTTTT. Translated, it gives CASSAQPWANTGELFF. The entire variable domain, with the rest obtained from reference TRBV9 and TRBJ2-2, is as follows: DSGVTQTPKHLITATGQRVTLRCSPRSGDLSVYWYQQSLDQGLQFLIQYYNGEERAKGNILERFSAQQFPDLHSELNLSSLELGDSALYFCASSAQPWANTGELFFGEGSRLTVL.

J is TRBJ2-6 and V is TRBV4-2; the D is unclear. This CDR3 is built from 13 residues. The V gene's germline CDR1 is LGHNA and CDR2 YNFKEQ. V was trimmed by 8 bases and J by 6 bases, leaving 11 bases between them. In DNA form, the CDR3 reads TGTGCCAGCCGTCCTCTGCTGGCCAACGTCCTGACTTTC. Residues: CASRPLLANVLTF.

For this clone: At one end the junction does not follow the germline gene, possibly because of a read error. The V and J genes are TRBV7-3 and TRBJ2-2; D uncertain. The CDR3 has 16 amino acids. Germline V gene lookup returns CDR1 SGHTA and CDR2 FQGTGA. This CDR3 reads CASSLTALANTGELFF. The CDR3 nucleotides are TGTGCCAGCAGCCTAACAGCACTTGCGAACACCGGGGAGCTGTTTTTT.

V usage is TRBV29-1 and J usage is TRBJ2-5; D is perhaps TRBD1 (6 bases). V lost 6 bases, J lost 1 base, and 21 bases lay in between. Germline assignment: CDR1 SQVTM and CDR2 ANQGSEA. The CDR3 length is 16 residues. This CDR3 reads CSVSFWDTGIQETQYF. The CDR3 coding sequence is TGCAGCGTGAGTTTTTGGGATACAGGGATCCAAGAGACCCAGTACTTC.

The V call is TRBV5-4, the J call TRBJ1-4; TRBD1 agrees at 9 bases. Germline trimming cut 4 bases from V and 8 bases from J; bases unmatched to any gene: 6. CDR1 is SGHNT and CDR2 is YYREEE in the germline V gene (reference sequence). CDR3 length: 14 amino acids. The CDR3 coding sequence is TGTGCCAGCAGCAAAGGACAGGGGACGGAAAAACTGTTTTTT. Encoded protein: CASSKGQGTEKLFF.

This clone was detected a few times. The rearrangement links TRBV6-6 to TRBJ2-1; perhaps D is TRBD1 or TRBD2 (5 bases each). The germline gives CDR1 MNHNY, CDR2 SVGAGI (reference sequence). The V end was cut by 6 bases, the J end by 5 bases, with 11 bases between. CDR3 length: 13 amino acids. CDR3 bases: TGTGCCAGCAGCCGGGACCGTAACAATGAGCAGTTCTTC. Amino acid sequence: CASSRDRNNEQFF.

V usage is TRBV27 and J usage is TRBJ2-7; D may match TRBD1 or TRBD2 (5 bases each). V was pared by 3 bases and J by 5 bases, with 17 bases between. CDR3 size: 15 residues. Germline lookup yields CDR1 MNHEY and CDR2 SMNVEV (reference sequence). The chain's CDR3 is CASSFRRGGFNEQYF. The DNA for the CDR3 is TGTGCCAGCAGTTTCCGGCGTGGGGGATTCAACGAGCAGTACTTC.

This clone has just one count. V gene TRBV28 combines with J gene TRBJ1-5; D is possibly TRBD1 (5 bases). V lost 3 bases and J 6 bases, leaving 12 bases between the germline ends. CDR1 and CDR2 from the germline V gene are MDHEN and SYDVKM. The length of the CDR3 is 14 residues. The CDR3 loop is CASSFIGEVQPQHF. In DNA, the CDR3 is TGTGCCAGCAGTTTTATAGGGGAGGTTCAGCCCCAGCATTTT.

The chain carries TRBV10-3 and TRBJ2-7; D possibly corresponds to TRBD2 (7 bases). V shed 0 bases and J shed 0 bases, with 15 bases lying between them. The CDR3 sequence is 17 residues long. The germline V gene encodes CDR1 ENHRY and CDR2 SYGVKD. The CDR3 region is CAISESGGASSSYEQYF. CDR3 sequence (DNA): TGTGCCATCAGTGAGTCGGGGGGGGCCTCGAGCTCCTACGAGCAGTACTTC.

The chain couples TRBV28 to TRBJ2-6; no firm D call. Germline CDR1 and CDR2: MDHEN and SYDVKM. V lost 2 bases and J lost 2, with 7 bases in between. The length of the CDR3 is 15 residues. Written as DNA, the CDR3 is TGTGCCAGCAGTTTACGCTGGGCTGGGGCCAACGTCCTGACTTTC. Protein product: CASSLRWAGANVLTF.

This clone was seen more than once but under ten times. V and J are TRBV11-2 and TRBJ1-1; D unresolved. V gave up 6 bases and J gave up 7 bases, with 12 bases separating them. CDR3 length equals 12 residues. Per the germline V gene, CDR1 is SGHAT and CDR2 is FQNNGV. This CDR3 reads CASRQREVEAFF. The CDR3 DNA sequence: TGTGCCAGCAGACAGCGGGAGGTTGAAGCTTTCTTT.

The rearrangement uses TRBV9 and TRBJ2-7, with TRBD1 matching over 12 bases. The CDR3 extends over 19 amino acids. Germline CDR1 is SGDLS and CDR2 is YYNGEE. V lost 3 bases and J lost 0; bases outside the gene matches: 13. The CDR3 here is CASSASPGTGGFSSYEQYF. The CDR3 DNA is TGTGCCAGCAGCGCAAGTCCCGGGACAGGGGGCTTTTCCTCCTACGAGCAGTACTTC.

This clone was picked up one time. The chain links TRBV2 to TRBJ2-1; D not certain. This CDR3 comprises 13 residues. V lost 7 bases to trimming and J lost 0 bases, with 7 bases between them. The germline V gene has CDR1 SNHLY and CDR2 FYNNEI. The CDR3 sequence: CASNPPSYNEQFF. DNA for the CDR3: TGTGCCAGCAACCCCCCCTCCTACAATGAGCAGTTCTTC.